The clone carrying this T cell receptor (beta chain) was detected a few times. Its antigen is not known. This record belongs to a study of T cells in Graves' hyperthyroidism and ophthalmopathy. Overall study context: Once the initial diagnosis was made, peripheral blood was obtained before any treatment. Study-wide results and caveats: With a median lead of roughly 6.8 months before onset, the model predicted ophthalmopathy.

With duration under 3 months, ophthalmopathy was active: Clinical Activity Score at least 3, NOSPECS at least 4. Exclusions: uncontrolled infection, other autoimmune disease, pregnancy, lactation. The CDR3 regions of TCR beta were amplified from RNA transcripts. HTBI primers were used for first-round RT-PCR of the TCR CDR3. One entry per CDR3 protein results from TCRdb running MiXCR on the multiplex PCR reads. In the table there are around 600,000 distinct CDR3 sequences, about 14% of which are singletons. V lost 3 bases, J lost 0 bases, and 11 bases lay in between. Looked up from germline, CDR1 is SGHTA and CDR2 is FQGNSA. The CDR3 spans 15 residues.

The clonotype was recovered from a woman in her fifties or sixties with Graves' ophthalmopathy. The sample was blood. The gene calls are TRBV7-2 and TRBJ1-1; the D is unclear. The CDR3 protein is CASSFLGDLNTEAFF. The CDR3 nucleotides read TGTGCCAGCAGCTTCCTCGGGGATTTGAACACTGAAGCTTTCTTT.